The next 30 T cell receptor beta chains were all read from a single sample in a study of cytomegalovirus exposure and HLA in healthy donors. Amplification used 60 Vbeta primers and 13 Jbeta primers. The data were produced by immunoSEQ multiplex PCR, yet TCRdb's version contains in-frame clones alone and is incomplete. The record lists roughly 70,000 clones, of which the ten most abundant hold roughly 2.7%. The material sequenced was PBMCs. The receptors were sampled from a man aged 35 to 55 in good health and CMV-seronegative.

V and J are TRBV30 and TRBJ1-3; TRBD1 agrees at 11 bases. Looked up from germline, CDR1 is GTSNPN and CDR2 is SVGIG (reference sequence). The V segment lost 1 base and the J segment 0 bases; nucleotides outside the gene matches: 8. This CDR3 is 18 amino acids long. This chain's CDR3 is CAWSGSGQGGISGNTIYF. The CDR3 DNA is TGTGCCTGGAGTGGTTCGGGACAGGGGGGAATCTCTGGAAACACCATATATTTT.

The chain recombines TRBV7-8 with TRBJ2-1, with 9 positions matching TRBD1. The CDR3 extends over 16 amino acids. V lost 5 bases and J lost 0; bases outside the gene matches: 5. Germline lookup yields CDR1 SGHVS and CDR2 FQNEAQ. The CDR3 reads CASSQDRGGSYNEQFF. As DNA, the CDR3 is TGTGCCAGCAGCCAAGACAGGGGGGGCTCCTACAATGAGCAGTTCTTC.

This chain joins TRBV30 and TRBJ1-2; possibly TRBD1 for D (5 bases). With 1 base removed from V and 7 bases from J, the gap between germline ends came to 10 bases. Per the germline V gene, CDR1 is GTSNPN and CDR2 is SVGIG (reference sequence). The CDR3 is 12 amino acids. CDR3 sequence: CAWSEGQGGYTF. The CDR3 DNA sequence: TGTGCCTGGAGTGAGGGGCAGGGTGGCTACACCTTC.

The rearrangement uses TRBV2 and TRBJ2-7; possible D gene TRBD2, 6 bases. This CDR3 has 15 residues. Germline V gene sequence: CDR1 SNHLY, CDR2 FYNNEI. V lost 5 bases and J 0 bases, leaving 14 bases between the germline ends. The CDR3 reads CASSPPRDFSYEQYF. The CDR3 region has the DNA TGTGCCAGCAGTCCCCCCCGGGACTTCTCCTACGAGCAGTACTTC.

This chain uses TRBV2 with TRBJ1-1, with D unresolved. The CDR3 extends over 15 amino acids. V was pared by 0 bases and J by 1 base, with 9 bases between. The germline V gene has CDR1 SNHLY and CDR2 FYNNEI. The CDR3 DNA reads TGTGCCAGCAGTGAAGCGGGTAGAGGGAACACTGAAGCTTTCTTT. Amino acids: CASSEAGRGNTEAFF.

The chain links TRBV5-6 to TRBJ1-1; D is undetermined. CDR1 is SGHDT, CDR2 YYEEEE, per germline. Trimming cost V 0 bases and J 5 bases, with 8 bases left between them. The CDR3 contains 13 residues. In DNA form, the CDR3 reads TGTGCCAGCAGCTTGGTTCAGATAACTGAAGCTTTCTTT. This sequence encodes CASSLVQITEAFF.

This sequence joins TRBV6-4 and TRBJ1-5; TRBD1 matches at 11 bases. Germline trimming cut 2 bases from V and 4 bases from J; bases unmatched to any gene: 16. Germline V gene data show CDR1 as MRHNA and CDR2 as SNTAGT. The CDR3 consists of 20 residues. The CDR3 is CASSDASSSGTGGSNQPQHF. DNA for the CDR3: TGTGCCAGCAGTGACGCTTCCAGCTCCGGGACAGGGGGAAGTAATCAGCCCCAGCATTTT.

Remarks on this clone: Other DNA sequences in this sample translate to the same CDR3. The chain joins TRBV6-5 to TRBJ1-1, with 8 bases matching TRBD1. The germline CDR1 and CDR2 sequences are MNHEY and SVGAGI. The CDR3 has 15 amino acids. V gave up 0 bases and J gave up 8 bases; unmatched junction bases: 8. CDR3 residues: CASSYSDREVSEAFF. In nucleotides, the CDR3 is TGTGCCAGCAGTTACTCGGACAGGGAGGTTTCGGAAGCTTTCTTT.

The CDR3 is CASSQTSGGAVETQYF. The CDR3 region has the DNA TGCGCCAGCAGCCAAACTAGCGGGGGGGCCGTAGAGACCCAGTACTTC. The chain joins TRBV4-1 to TRBJ2-5, with 13 bases aligning to TRBD2. Germline CDR1 MGHRA, CDR2 YSYEKL. The CDR3 length is 16 residues. J lost 4 bases, V lost 2 bases, and 4 bases had no gene match.

The J gene is TRBJ1-4, the V gene TRBV2; a possible D gene is TRBD1 (5 bases). Germline V gives CDR1 SNHLY, CDR2 FYNNEI. Trimming removed 1 base from V and 6 bases from J, with 12 bases in between. The CDR3 contains 15 residues. The CDR3 nucleotides read TGTGCCAGCAGTGAAGATGGCAGGGAGGATGAAAAACTGTTTTTT. It is translated as CASSEDGREDEKLFF.

The rearrangement links TRBV5-4 to TRBJ1-1, with 9 bases that match TRBD1. The trim removed 4 bases at V and 5 bases at J, leaving 6 bases unmatched. The CDR3 length is 14 residues. Germline loops: CDR1 SGHNT, CDR2 YYREEE (reference sequence). The CDR3 nucleotides read TGTGCCAGCAGCCGACAGGGGGGAATGACTGAAGCTTTCTTT. Its translation: CASSRQGGMTEAFF.

The rearrangement links TRBV9 to TRBJ2-7; D may be TRBD1 (5 bases). This CDR3 is 15 amino acids long. The V and J ends lost 3 bases and 2 bases respectively, with 15 bases between them. The V gene's germline CDR1 is SGDLS and CDR2 YYNGEE. The CDR3 is CASSAYPTVAYEQYF. Written as DNA, the CDR3 is TGTGCCAGCAGCGCCTACCCGACAGTGGCCTACGAGCAGTACTTC. The variable domain in full, with the rest retrieved from reference TRBV9 and TRBJ2-7, is DSGVTQTPKHLITATGQRVTLRCSPRSGDLSVYWYQQSLDQGLQFLIQYYNGEERAKGNILERFSAQQFPDLHSELNLSSLELGDSALYFCASSAYPTVAYEQYFGPGTRLTVT.

The chain carries TRBV28 and TRBJ1-2, with 12 bases fitting TRBD1. V dropped 5 bases and J dropped 4; count of bases not matched to a gene: 11. CDR1 is MDHEN and CDR2 is SYDVKM in the germline V gene. This CDR3 region has 17 residues. The chain's CDR3 is CASSPGDRGLTIYGYTF. CDR3 bases: TGTGCCAGCAGTCCGGGGGACAGGGGGCTGACTATCTATGGCTACACCTTC.

The rearrangement links TRBV6-6 to TRBJ2-4; perhaps TRBD1 as D (5 bases). The CDR3 has 16 residues. CDR1 and CDR2 from the germline V gene are MNHNY and SVGAGI (reference sequence). V dropped 6 bases and J dropped 1 base, with 16 bases sitting between them. CDR3 protein: CASSFPDSAAKNIQYF. CDR3 coding DNA: TGTGCCAGCAGCTTTCCCGACAGTGCGGCCAAAAACATTCAGTACTTC.

This sequence joins TRBV6-1 and TRBJ1-1; no reliable D call. The CDR3 sequence is 14 residues long. Between the trimmed V and J ends, which lost 4 bases and 6 bases, there was a span of 15 bases. CDR1 is MNHNS, CDR2 SASEGT, per germline. CDR3 sequence: CASSASIEGPEAFF. The CDR3 DNA reads as TGTGCCAGCAGTGCATCGATCGAGGGCCCTGAAGCTTTCTTT.

V is TRBV7-9 and J is TRBJ1-1; D unresolved. V was clipped by 1 base and J by 6 bases, with 9 bases between them. The CDR3 has 13 residues. CDR1 and CDR2 (germline): SEHNR, FQNEAQ (reference sequence). CDR3: CASSLVERAEAFF. CDR3 bases: TGTGCCAGCAGCTTAGTAGAGAGGGCTGAAGCTTTCTTT.

This chain connects TRBV6-5 to TRBJ2-7; 9 bases align to TRBD1. The CDR3 is 15 amino acids. Germline lookup yields CDR1 MNHEY and CDR2 SVGAGI. After removal of 2 bases from V and 3 bases from J, the junction contained 5 bases not matched to a gene. The CDR3 nucleotides are TGTGCCAGCAGTTACGGACAGGGGCGAAACTACGAGCAGTACTTC. Protein sequence: CASSYGQGRNYEQYF.

The rearrangement uses TRBV19 and TRBJ1-1; TRBD1 matches at 8 bases. Per germline, CDR1 LNHDA and CDR2 SQIVND (reference sequence). This CDR3 comprises 14 residues. V gave up 5 bases and J gave up 1 base; unmatched junction bases: 3. CDR3 coding DNA: TGTGCCAGTAGTCTCGGGACAGGGAACACTGAAGCTTTCTTT. Translating gives CASSLGTGNTEAFF.

V usage is TRBV28 and J usage is TRBJ2-5; TRBD1 agrees at 9 bases. The V gene end was trimmed by 10 bases and the J gene end by 4 bases; junction bases not matched to a gene: 16. CDR1 and CDR2 from the germline V gene are MDHEN and SYDVKM. The CDR3 is made up of 16 amino acids. Here the CDR3 reads CAIDSWGQGEGETQYF. CDR3 bases: TGTGCCATCGACTCGTGGGGACAGGGTGAAGGAGAGACCCAGTACTTC.

The chain uses TRBV19 and TRBJ2-1; 7 positions agree with TRBD1. Trimming cost V 3 bases and J 8 bases; bases outside gene matches: 13. The CDR3 has 16 residues. Germline V gene sequence: CDR1 LNHDA, CDR2 SQIVND (reference sequence). CDR3 in DNA: TGTGCCAGTAGTATGGGATTCCACAGGGGCGTTGATGAGCAGTTCTTC. Encoded protein: CASSMGFHRGVDEQFF.

CDR3 bases: TGTGCCAGCAGTGAAACCCTCCCGGGGGGCGAGCAGTTCTTC. Its translation is CASSETLPGGEQFF. The V and J genes are TRBV6-1 and TRBJ2-1, with TRBD2 as a possible D gene (7 bases). CDR1 and CDR2 (germline): MNHNS, SASEGT. With 2 bases removed from V and 10 bases from J, the gap between germline ends came to 15 bases. The CDR3 spans 14 residues.

The chain carries TRBV6-5 and TRBJ1-2; tentatively, D is TRBD1 (5 bases). The germline V gene encodes CDR1 MNHEY and CDR2 SVGAGI. The CDR3 extends over 15 amino acids. With 4 bases removed from V and 4 bases from J, the gap between germline ends came to 16 bases. The CDR3 loop is CASSFLRRGIYGYTF. DNA for the CDR3: TGTGCCAGCAGTTTCCTAAGGAGGGGCATCTATGGCTACACCTTC.

This rearrangement joins TRBV25-1 to TRBJ1-2, with 7 nucleotides matching TRBD1. This CDR3 comprises 12 residues. Germline assignment: CDR1 MGHDK and CDR2 SYGVNS. Germline trimming cut 8 bases from V and 11 bases from J; bases unmatched to any gene: 11. The CDR3 DNA reads TGTGCCAGCTCGGACAGGTTCGGGCCTTACACCTTC. Amino acids: CASSDRFGPYTF.

The rearrangement links TRBV6-6 to TRBJ2-5; TRBD2 agrees at 8 bases. The DNA end favors TRBJ2-7, so the J call may be wrong. The CDR3 consists of 14 residues. Germline V gene sequence: CDR1 MNHNY, CDR2 SVGAGI (reference sequence). The CDR3 nucleotides are TGTGCCACCTTAGCGGGGCCACAATCCTACGAGCAGTACTTC. Its protein is CATLAGPQSYEQYF.

V usage is TRBV5-1 and J usage is TRBJ2-1, with D unclear. The CDR3 is 12 residues long. V lost 1 base to trimming and J lost 4 bases, with 3 bases between them. Germline V gives CDR1 SGHRS, CDR2 YFSETQ. CDR3 region: CASSLSYNEQFF. The CDR3 DNA reads TGCGCCAGCAGCTTGTCTTACAATGAGCAGTTCTTC. The full variable domain, rest sourced from reference TRBV5-1 and TRBJ2-1, is KAGVTQTPRYLIKTRGQQVTLSCSPISGHRSVSWYQQTPGQGLQFLFEYFSETQRNKGNFPGRFSGRQFSNSRSEMNVSTLELGDSALYLCASSLSYNEQFFGPGTRLTVL.

The rearrangement uses TRBV30 and TRBJ2-4; 7 nucleotides agree with TRBD2. CDR1 and CDR2 (germline): GTSNPN, SVGIG (reference sequence). The CDR3 sequence is 17 residues long. Trimming cost V 0 bases and J 4 bases; bases outside gene matches: 12. The CDR3 nucleotides are TGTGCCTGGAGTGTGGGGGGGGGAGACCCCTCTAAAAACATTCAGTACTTC. It yields the protein CAWSVGGGDPSKNIQYF.

The chain is built from TRBV5-6 and TRBJ2-1, with 9 nucleotides matching TRBD1. The CDR3 contains 13 residues. CDR1 and CDR2 from the germline V gene are SGHDT and YYEEEE. V was clipped by 4 bases and J by 7 bases; unmatched bases: 3. CDR3 amino acids: CASSPGTGNEQFF. In DNA form, the CDR3 reads TGTGCCAGCAGCCCAGGGACAGGGAATGAGCAGTTCTTC.

The chain uses TRBV6-1 and TRBJ1-4, with D uncertain. Looked up from germline, CDR1 is MNHNS and CDR2 is SASEGT. The CDR3 has 17 residues. Trimming took off 3 bases at V and 5 bases at J, with 19 bases between the two ends. For the CDR3, the DNA is TGTGCCAGCAGTGATCCAACGTGGGGAGCCGTCAATGAAAAACTGTTTTTT. The encoded protein is CASSDPTWGAVNEKLFF.

The chain is built from TRBV10-1 and TRBJ1-2; the match to TRBD1 covers 10 bases. V lost 6 bases to trimming and J lost 4 bases; unmatched junction nucleotides: 8. Germline V gene lookup returns CDR1 WNHNN and CDR2 SYGVQD (reference sequence). There are 15 residues in the CDR3. The CDR3 DNA is TGCGCCAGCAGCCGGGACAGGGGACCGATCTATGGCTACACCTTC. Translating gives CASSRDRGPIYGYTF.

The chain has TRBV10-3 and TRBJ2-5; 9 bases map to TRBD1. CDR3 size: 17 residues. Germline CDR1 is ENHRY and CDR2 is SYGVKD. V gave up 2 bases and J gave up 3 bases; unmatched junction bases: 10. CDR3 sequence reads: CAISEPKPRTGEETQYF. CDR3 sequence (DNA): TGTGCCATCAGTGAGCCGAAGCCAAGGACAGGGGAAGAGACCCAGTACTTC.